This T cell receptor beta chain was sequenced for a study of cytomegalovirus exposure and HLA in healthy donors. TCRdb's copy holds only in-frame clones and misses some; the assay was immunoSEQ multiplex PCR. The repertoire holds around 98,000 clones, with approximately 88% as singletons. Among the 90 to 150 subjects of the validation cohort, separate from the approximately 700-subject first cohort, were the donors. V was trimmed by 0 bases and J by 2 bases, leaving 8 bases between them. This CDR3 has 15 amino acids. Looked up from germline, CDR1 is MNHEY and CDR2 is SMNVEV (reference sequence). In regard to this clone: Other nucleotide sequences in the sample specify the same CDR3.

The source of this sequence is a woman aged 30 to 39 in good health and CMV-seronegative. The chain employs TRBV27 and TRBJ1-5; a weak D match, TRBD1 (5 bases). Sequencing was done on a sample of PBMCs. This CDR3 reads CASSLSGGGNQPQHF. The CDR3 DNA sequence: TGTGCCAGCAGTTTATCGGGGGGTGGCAATCAGCCCCAGCATTTT.